This paragraph reports one T cell receptor beta chain. This entry belongs to a study of human T cells and chemical hapten exposure. Time point: patch test 1, 2 weeks after DPC sensitization. Sample treatment: therapeutic diphenylcyclopropenone sensitization with weekly scalp DPC. Patches went on only after blood had been drawn each time. The library put unique molecular identifiers onto individual cDNA molecules. TCRdb ran MiXCR on the RACE reads and lists one entry per CDR3 protein. The sample lists 150,000 to 200,000 distinct CDR3 sequences; 14% were seen once. The sequences come from whole blood, collected in connection with sensitization to the hapten diphenylcyclopropenone (DPC). This clonotype was sampled from a woman aged 25 to 39 with alopecia areata. Some clones in this sample may be carry-over from other donors' samples.

The CDR3 nucleotides are TGTGCCAGCAGCTTACAGGGTGGGGCTGAAGCTTTCTTT. Translating it yields CASSLQGGAEAFF. The chain joins TRBV5-6 to TRBJ1-1; D is possibly TRBD1 (6 bases). This CDR3 is built from 13 residues. CDR1 SGHDT and CDR2 YYEEEE come from the germline V gene. The V end lost 2 bases, the J end lost 6 bases, and 11 bases lay between the germline ends.